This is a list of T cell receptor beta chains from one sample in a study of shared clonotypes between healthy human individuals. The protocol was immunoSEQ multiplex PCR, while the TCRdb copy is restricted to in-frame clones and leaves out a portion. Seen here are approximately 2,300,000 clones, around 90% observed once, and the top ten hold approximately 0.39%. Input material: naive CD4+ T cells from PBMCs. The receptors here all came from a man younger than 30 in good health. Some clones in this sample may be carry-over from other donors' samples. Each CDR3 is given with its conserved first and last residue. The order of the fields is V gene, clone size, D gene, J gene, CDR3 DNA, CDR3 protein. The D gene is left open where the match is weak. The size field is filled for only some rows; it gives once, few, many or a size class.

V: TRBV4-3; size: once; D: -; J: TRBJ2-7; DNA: TGCGCCAGCAGCCAAGGGACACGACCCCACTCCTACGAGCAGTACTTC; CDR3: CASSQGTRPHSYEQYF
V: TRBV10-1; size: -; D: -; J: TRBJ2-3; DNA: TGCGCCAGCAGTGAGACCCTAAGCACAGATACGCAGTATTTT; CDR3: CASSETLSTDTQYF
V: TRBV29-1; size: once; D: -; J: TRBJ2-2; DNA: TGCAGCGTGGGGTCCCGACCGAACACCGGGGAGCTGTTTTTT; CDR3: CSVGSRPNTGELFF
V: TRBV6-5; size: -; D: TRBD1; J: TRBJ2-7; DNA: TGTGCCAGCAGTCCTGCCGGACAGGGGGCTAACGAGCAGTACTTC; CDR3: CASSPAGQGANEQYF
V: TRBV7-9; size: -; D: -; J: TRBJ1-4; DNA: TGTGCCAGCAGCCCCAGTGGGGGCGGAGGAGAAAAACTGTTTTTT; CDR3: CASSPSGGGGEKLFF
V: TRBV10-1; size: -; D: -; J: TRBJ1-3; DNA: TGCGCCAGCAGTGGAAGTGGGACGTTCCCTACAGGAAACACCATATATTTT; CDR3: CASSGSGTFPTGNTIYF
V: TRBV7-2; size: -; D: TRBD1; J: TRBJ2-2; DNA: TGTGCCAGCAGCTTGTTACAGGGGGCCGGGGAGCTGTTTTTT; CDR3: CASSLLQGAGELFF
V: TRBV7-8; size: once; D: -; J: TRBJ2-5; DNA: TGTGCCAGCAGCCCAGGCCCCACAGGGCCGCGTTGGGCCCAGTACTTC; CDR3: CASSPGPTGPRWAQYF
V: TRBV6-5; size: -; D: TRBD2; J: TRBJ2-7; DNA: TGTGCCAGCAGCCGCCAGACTAGCGGAAAAGAGCAGTACTTC; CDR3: CASSRQTSGKEQYF
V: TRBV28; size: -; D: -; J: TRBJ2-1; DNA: TGTGCCAGCAGTTTAATGGGGGCCCCCAATGAGCAGTTCTTC; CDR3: CASSLMGAPNEQFF
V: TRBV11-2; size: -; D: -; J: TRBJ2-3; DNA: TGTGCCAGCAGCTTAGATCTACTGCGGGTTGGAGTAAGCACAGATACGCAGTATTTT; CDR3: CASSLDLLRVGVSTDTQYF
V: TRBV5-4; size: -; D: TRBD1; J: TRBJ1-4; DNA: TGTGCCAGCAGCCAGGGAGGACAGGGAGTATTCGGTGAAAAACTGTTTTTT; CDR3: CASSQGGQGVFGEKLFF
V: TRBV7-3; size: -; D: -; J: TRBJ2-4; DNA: TGTGCCAGCAGCGCGAACGACCGACAGATTCAGTACTTC; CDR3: CASSANDRQIQYF
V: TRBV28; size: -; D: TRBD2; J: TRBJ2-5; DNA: TGTGCCAGCAGCCTTCGGGGACTAGCGGAGTCTGGGCCTTACTTC; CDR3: CASSLRGLAESGPYF
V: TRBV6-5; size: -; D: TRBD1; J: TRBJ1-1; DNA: TGTGCCAGCAGTCATAACCGGGACAGGGCCTCTGAAGCTTTCTTT; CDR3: CASSHNRDRASEAFF
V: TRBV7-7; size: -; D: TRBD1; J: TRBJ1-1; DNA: TGTGCCAGCAGCCGTACAGGGGGGACTGAAGCTTTCTTT; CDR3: CASSRTGGTEAFF
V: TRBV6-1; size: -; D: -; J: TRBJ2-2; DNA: TGTGCCAGCAAGGCAGACTGGAACACCGGGGAGCTGTTTTTT; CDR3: CASKADWNTGELFF
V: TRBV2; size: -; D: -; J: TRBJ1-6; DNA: TGTGCCAGCAGCACCGGGACTCTAAATTCACCCCTCCACTTT; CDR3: CASSTGTLNSPLHF
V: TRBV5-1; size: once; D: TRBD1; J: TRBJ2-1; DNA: TGCGCCAGCAGGCAGCAGACAGGGTACAATGAGCAGTTCTTC; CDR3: CASRQQTGYNEQFF
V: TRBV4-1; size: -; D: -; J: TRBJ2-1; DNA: TGCGCCAGCAGCCAAAAAGGGGACGCCATATCCTACAATGAGCAGTTCTTC; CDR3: CASSQKGDAISYNEQFF
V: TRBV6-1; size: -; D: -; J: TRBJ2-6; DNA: TGTGCCAGCTGCCGGGACCCTGGTAACGTCCTGACTTTC; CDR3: CASCRDPGNVLTF
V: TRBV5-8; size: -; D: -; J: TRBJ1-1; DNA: TGTGCCAGCAGCTTTCATCTCGGTCTGAACACTGAAGCTTTCTTT; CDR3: CASSFHLGLNTEAFF
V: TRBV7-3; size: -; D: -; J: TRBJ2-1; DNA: TGTGCCAGCAGCTTAATGTTGGGGGTGGATGAGCAGTTCTTC; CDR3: CASSLMLGVDEQFF
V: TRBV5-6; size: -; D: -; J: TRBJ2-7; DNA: TGTGCCAGCAGCCAGGGTCACAGGGACTACGAGCAGTACTTC; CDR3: CASSQGHRDYEQYF
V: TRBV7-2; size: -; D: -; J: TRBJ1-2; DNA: TGTGCCAGCAGCTTAGCGCTAATGGGGGACCCTACGGGCTACACCTTC; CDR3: CASSLALMGDPTGYTF
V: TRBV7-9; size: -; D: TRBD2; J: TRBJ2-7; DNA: TGTGCCAGCAGCTGGGGGACAGGAAGACTAGCGGGAGAGGGCGAGCAGTACTTC; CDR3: CASSWGTGRLAGEGEQYF